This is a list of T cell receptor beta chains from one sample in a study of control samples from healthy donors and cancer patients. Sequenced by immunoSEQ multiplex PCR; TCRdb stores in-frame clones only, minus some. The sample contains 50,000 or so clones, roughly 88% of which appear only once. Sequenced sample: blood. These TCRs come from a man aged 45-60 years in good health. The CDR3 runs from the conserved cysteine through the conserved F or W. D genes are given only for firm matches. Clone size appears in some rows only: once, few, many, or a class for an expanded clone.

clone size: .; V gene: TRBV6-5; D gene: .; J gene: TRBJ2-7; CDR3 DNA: TGTGCCAGCAGAGCCTACAGGGTGGGGTCCTACGAGCAGTACTTC; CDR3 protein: CASRAYRVGSYEQYF
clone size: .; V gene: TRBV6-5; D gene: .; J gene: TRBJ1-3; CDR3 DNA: TGTGCCACCTGGGTGACAGCCGGGTCTGGAAACACCATATATTTT; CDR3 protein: CATWVTAGSGNTIYF
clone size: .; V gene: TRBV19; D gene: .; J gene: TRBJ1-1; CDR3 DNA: TGTGCCAGTAGCTATATGGGGAACACTGAAGCTTTCTTT; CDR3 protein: CASSYMGNTEAFF
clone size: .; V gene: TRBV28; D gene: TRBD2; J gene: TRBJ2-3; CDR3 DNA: TGTGCCAGCAGTTTGGGGACTAGAAGGGATACGCAGTATTTT; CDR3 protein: CASSLGTRRDTQYF
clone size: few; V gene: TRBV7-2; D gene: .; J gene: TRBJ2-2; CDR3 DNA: TGTGCCAGCAGCTTAAAGGGGAGGGAGCTGTTTTTT; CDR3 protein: CASSLKGRELFF
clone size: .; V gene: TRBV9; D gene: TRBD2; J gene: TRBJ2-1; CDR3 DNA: TGTGCCAGCAGCGTAGACGTTGGACTAGCGGGTAACAATGAGCAGTTCTTC; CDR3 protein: CASSVDVGLAGNNEQFF
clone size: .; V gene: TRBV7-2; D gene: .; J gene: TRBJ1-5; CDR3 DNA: TGTGCCAGCAGCTTAGGACCAAATAGCAATCAGCCCCAGCATTTT; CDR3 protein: CASSLGPNSNQPQHF
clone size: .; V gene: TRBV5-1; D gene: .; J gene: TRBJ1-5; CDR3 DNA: TGCGCCAGCAGCTTGGGCCGAGATCAGCCCCAGCATTTT; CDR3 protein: CASSLGRDQPQHF
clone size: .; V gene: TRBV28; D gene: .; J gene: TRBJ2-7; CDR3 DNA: TGTGCCAGCAGTCATAACTATCTCTACGAGCAGTACTTC; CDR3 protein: CASSHNYLYEQYF
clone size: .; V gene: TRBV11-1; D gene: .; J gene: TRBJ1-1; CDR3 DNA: TGTGCCAGCAGCTTAGGCAACTGGAACACTGAAGCTTTCTTT; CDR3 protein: CASSLGNWNTEAFF
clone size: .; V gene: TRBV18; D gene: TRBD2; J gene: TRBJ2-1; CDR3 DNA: TGTGCCAGCTCACCGACTAGCGGGAGGAGCTCCTACAATGAGCAGTTCTTC; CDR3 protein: CASSPTSGRSSYNEQFF
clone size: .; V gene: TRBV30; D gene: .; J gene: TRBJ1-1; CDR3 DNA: TGTGCCTGGACCCGCTGGGGTAACACTGAAGCTTTCTTT; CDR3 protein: CAWTRWGNTEAFF